This T cell receptor beta chain derives from a study of OX40 agonist ivuxolimab in advanced cancers. Some clones are missing from TCRdb's copy, which holds only in-frame ones; the method was immunoSEQ multiplex PCR. Seen here are some 30,000 clones, about 80% observed once, and the top ten hold roughly 15%. This clone has just one count. CDR3 length: 14 residues. Germline assignment: CDR1 SGHDN and CDR2 FVKESK. V shed 1 base, J shed 7 bases, and the junction held 5 bases outside the gene matches. The sample in question was CD4+ or CD8+ T cells sorted from blood, obtained in a trial of the OX40 agonist ivuxolimab. This chain connects TRBV14 to TRBJ1-2; 8 bases agree with TRBD1. The clonotype comes from an adult with an advanced solid tumor such as melanoma, head and neck, liver or kidney cancer. The CDR3 nucleotides read TGTGCCAGCAGCCAAGTCCAGGGGGCGGGTGGCTACACCTTC. Protein product: CASSQVQGAGGYTF.